A selection of T cell receptor beta chains follows, all from one sample in a study of T-cell memory formation after mild COVID-19. Via MiXCR, TCRdb re-called the 5' RACE reads, giving one row per CDR3 protein. The repertoire holds around 370,000 distinct CDR3 sequences, with 20% to 25% as singletons. The material sequenced was PBMCs or a T cell subset sorted from them (not recorded which). These receptor sequences come from an adult woman who had mild COVID-19 (a few samples of this study predate the infection). Cell type and time point are not known. CDR3s include the opening cysteine and the closing phenylalanine or tryptophan. The order of the fields is J gene, D gene, V gene, clone size, CDR3 DNA, CDR3 protein. D genes are given only for firm matches. Clone size is shown for a subset of rows, as once, few, many or a class of expanded clone.

TRBJ1-2,-,TRBV10-3,many,TGTGCCACCTTACCGGGACCGTATTATGGCTACACCTTC,CATLPGPYYGYTF
TRBJ2-7,-,TRBV4-2,-,TGTGCCAGCAGCCAAGATTTGGGCAGGGCGGGGGAGCAGTACTTC,CASSQDLGRAGEQYF
TRBJ2-3,-,TRBV6-1,many,TGTGCCAGCAGTGAAGCGCTATGGGGGCAGAGCCAGGGGACAGATACGCAGTATTTT,CASSEALWGQSQGTDTQYF
TRBJ1-1,-,TRBV5-1,once,TGCGCCAGCAGCTTGAAGTCATGGGCAGGGGAGACTGAAGCTTTCTTT,CASSLKSWAGETEAFF
TRBJ1-4,-,TRBV18,-,TGTGCCAGCTCACCACGAAGGGAAACCTATGAAAAACTGTTTTTT,CASSPRRETYEKLFF
TRBJ1-3,TRBD1,TRBV12-3/TRBV12-4,few,TGTGCCAGCAGCTCCCGTCGACAGGGAGGGGGAAACACCATATATTTT,CASSSRRQGGGNTIYF
TRBJ1-1,-,TRBV2,-,TGTGCCATCCCCCCTGGGGGGCGGTACGCTGAAGCTTTCTTT,CAIPPGGRYAEAFF
TRBJ2-5,TRBD2,TRBV4-2,-,TGTGCCAGCAGCCAAGACCTAACTGGCGGGGGGCTCCCCCAAGAGACCCAGTACTTC,CASSQDLTGGGLPQETQYF
TRBJ2-1,-,TRBV7-9,-,TGTGCCAGCAGTCATGGGTCAGCGGTGGGCGGTAGGAAGCAGTTCTTC,CASSHGSAVGGRKQFF
TRBJ2-1,TRBD2,TRBV11-3,-,TGTGCCAGCAGCTCCCGGGACAGCATACTAGCGGGCCTAACCTACAATGAGCAGTTCTTC,CASSSRDSILAGLTYNEQFF
TRBJ2-7,-,TRBV25-1,few,TGTGCCAGCAGTGAATTTGCTGGACAGACCTACGAGCAGTACTTC,CASSEFAGQTYEQYF
TRBJ2-3,TRBD1,TRBV7-9,-,TGTGCCAGCAGCTTAGTTGAGGGGGCAGGAGATACGCAGTATTTT,CASSLVEGAGDTQYF
TRBJ2-3,-,TRBV6-5,-,TGTGCCAGCAGTTACCTATACCGTCACCAGTCCACAGATACGCAGTATTTT,CASSYLYRHQSTDTQYF
TRBJ1-4,-,TRBV24-1,-,TGTGCCACCAGTGACGGTGCAACTAATGAAAAACTGTTTTTT,CATSDGATNEKLFF
TRBJ1-1,TRBD1,TRBV7-2,few,TGTGCCAGCAGCTTAGCGACAGGGGGAAACACTGAAGCTTTCTTT,CASSLATGGNTEAFF
TRBJ1-6,-,TRBV7-8,-,TGTGCCAGCAGCCCCACAGGAGAAGCTCGTAATTCACCCCTCCACTTT,CASSPTGEARNSPLHF
TRBJ1-5,-,TRBV10-3,-,TGTGCCATCAGTGAGAAGGGGCGTCAGCCCCAGCATTTT,CAISEKGRQPQHF
TRBJ2-3,-,TRBV5-1,-,TGCGCCAGCAGCTTGACTCGACAGCCCACAGATACGCAGTATTTT,CASSLTRQPTDTQYF
TRBJ2-1,TRBD1,TRBV29-1,many,TGCAGCGCCCGGACAGGGGAGTATGAGCAGTTCTTC,CSARTGEYEQFF
TRBJ1-1,-,TRBV7-9,-,TGTGCCAGCAGCTTAGGTTGGGGCCCGAACACTGAAGCTTTCTTT,CASSLGWGPNTEAFF
TRBJ1-1,-,TRBV29-1,few,TGCAGCGTTGGGGGGTTAGGTGAAGCTTTCTTT,CSVGGLGEAFF
TRBJ2-3,-,TRBV18,-,TGTGCCAGCTCACCACTCAGGGCAGATACGCAGTATTTT,CASSPLRADTQYF
TRBJ2-3,-,TRBV30,-,TGTGCCTGGAGAGGGTTGGAGCCAGCCCGCACAGATACGCAGTATTTT,CAWRGLEPARTDTQYF
TRBJ2-1,TRBD1,TRBV19,few,TGTGCCAGTAGTCCCGACAGGGTGATATACAATGAGCAGTTCTTC,CASSPDRVIYNEQFF
TRBJ2-2,-,TRBV3-1,-,TGTGCCAGCAGCCTGCGGCCGAACACCGGGGAGCTGTTTTTT,CASSLRPNTGELFF
TRBJ2-3,-,TRBV20-1,-,TGCAGTGCTGTGCGGGGTGCAGATACGCAGTATTTT,CSAVRGADTQYF
TRBJ2-7,TRBD2,TRBV18,few,TGTGCCAGCTCGCACGGACTAGCGGATACCTACGAGCAGTACTTC,CASSHGLADTYEQYF
TRBJ2-5,-,TRBV4-1,few,TGCGCCAGCAGCCGCTCCAAGACCCAAGAGACCCAGTACTTC,CASSRSKTQETQYF
TRBJ2-1,TRBD2,TRBV5-1,few,TGCGCCAGCAGCACGACCGGGACTAGCGGGTGGAATGAGCAGTTCTTC,CASSTTGTSGWNEQFF
TRBJ2-5,-,TRBV2,few,TGTGCCAGAAGAGACCCCCGAGGGCAAGAGACCCAGTACTTC,CARRDPRGQETQYF
TRBJ2-7,TRBD2,TRBV4-2,-,TGTGCCAGCAGCCGCCTCGGACTAGCGACGAACTCCTACGAGCAGTACTTC,CASSRLGLATNSYEQYF
TRBJ2-5,-,TRBV7-2,few,TGTGCCAGCAGCTCCGGTTGGATGGCCCAGTACTTC,CASSSGWMAQYF
TRBJ2-7,TRBD1,TRBV30,-,TGTGCCTGGAGTGTACGGGGACCGAACAGGGGGCTCACCTACGAGCAGTACTTC,CAWSVRGPNRGLTYEQYF
TRBJ2-5,-,TRBV7-6,-,TGTGCCAGCAGCACTGGGTTCAGCACTCAAGAGACCCAGTACTTC,CASSTGFSTQETQYF
TRBJ2-1,TRBD1,TRBV4-2,few,TGTGCCAGCAGCCAAGATTGGACAGGGGACAATGAGCAGTTCTTC,CASSQDWTGDNEQFF
TRBJ2-3,-,TRBV5-6,-,TGTGCCAGCAGCTTGGATTGGGGGGGCACAGATACGCAGTATTTT,CASSLDWGGTDTQYF
TRBJ2-7,TRBD2,TRBV30,few,TGTGCCTGGAGTTTCCTAGCGGGACGCACCAGCGAGCAGTACTTC,CAWSFLAGRTSEQYF
TRBJ2-1,-,TRBV7-6,few,TGTGCCAGCAGCTTAGTGTTCGAGAGCTCCTACAATGAGCAGTTCTTC,CASSLVFESSYNEQFF
TRBJ2-2,TRBD2,TRBV20-1,-,TGCAGTGCTAGAGATATTGCGGGGGACCACACCGGGGAGCTGTTTTTT,CSARDIAGDHTGELFF
TRBJ1-1,-,TRBV20-1,-,TGCAGTGCTAGAGGTGAGGGGTACACTGAAGCTTTCTTT,CSARGEGYTEAFF
TRBJ2-1,-,TRBV9,-,TGTGCCAGCAGCGTTACATCAGGGAAAAATGAGCAGTTCTTC,CASSVTSGKNEQFF
TRBJ2-7,-,TRBV27,-,TGTGCCAGCAGTTTATCGAGGTGGCACGAGCAGTACTTC,CASSLSRWHEQYF
TRBJ2-1,-,TRBV11-3,few,TGTGCCAGCAGCCCGCCGACAGGACTCAGCTCCTACAATGAGCAGTTCTTC,CASSPPTGLSSYNEQFF
TRBJ2-5,TRBD2,TRBV12-3/TRBV12-4,-,TGTGCCAGCAGTTTAGCCGCTCCCGCCACTAGCGTGAAGTACTTC,CASSLAAPATSVKYF
TRBJ2-7,-,TRBV4-1,-,TGCGCCAGCAGCCCGGACCCATATACCTACGAGCAGTACTTC,CASSPDPYTYEQYF
TRBJ2-5,-,TRBV20-1,-,TGCAGTGCTAGAGATCAGGGGCCCCAAGAGACCCAGTACTTC,CSARDQGPQETQYF
TRBJ2-5,-,TRBV30,few,TGTGCCTGGAGGGAACAGAGGGGAGGAGCTACCGAAGAGACCCAGTACTTC,CAWREQRGGATEETQYF
TRBJ2-1,TRBD2,TRBV12-3/TRBV12-4,few,TGTGCCAGCAGTTTCGGGACTAGCGGGTTGGGCTCCTACAATGAGCAGTTCTTC,CASSFGTSGLGSYNEQFF